These 11 T cell receptor beta chains came from one sample sequenced in a study of sequential checkpoint blockade in melanoma. The treatment: randomized to nivolumab then ipilimumab (arm A) or the reverse (arm B). Sequenced by immunoSEQ multiplex PCR; TCRdb stores in-frame clones only, minus some. The table has about 14,000 clones, 82% seen once; the top ten hold 25% to 30%. Material: CD8+ T cells sorted from blood (inferred from file names), obtained from a patient given nivolumab and ipilimumab in sequence. All receptors derive from a human donor with melanoma.

This clone was seen a few times. The rearrangement links TRBV27 to TRBJ2-2, with D tentatively TRBD2 (6 bases). Germline V CDR1 and CDR2: MNHEY, SMNVEV (reference sequence). The CDR3 spans 14 residues. V lost 4 bases and J 0 bases, leaving 6 bases between the germline ends. CDR3 coding DNA: TGTGCCAGCAGTTGGACTACGAACACCGGGGAGCTGTTTTTT. Residues: CASSWTTNTGELFF.

This clone showed up just a few times. The chain joins TRBV4-1 to TRBJ2-5; possible D gene TRBD2, 5 bases. The V gene lost 1 base and the J gene lost 3 bases, with 6 bases spanning the gap. The CDR3 contains 13 residues. Per germline, CDR1 MGHRA and CDR2 YSYEKL. The CDR3 region is CASSQAGEETQYF. CDR3 DNA: TGCGCCAGCAGCCAAGCCGGGGAAGAGACCCAGTACTTC.

J is TRBJ2-7 and V is TRBV7-9; 11 bases agree with TRBD2. Germline-derived CDR1 and CDR2 are SEHNR and FQNEAQ (reference sequence). The CDR3 sequence is 19 residues long. Trimming at V came to 5 bases and at J to 2 bases, leaving 17 bases not matched to a gene. CDR3 amino acids: CASSHTRQGLAATPYEQYF. The CDR3 DNA is TGTGCCAGCAGCCATACAAGACAGGGACTAGCGGCGACCCCCTACGAGCAGTACTTC.

The chain joins TRBV19 to TRBJ1-1, with D possibly TRBD1 on 5 matching bases. Germline assignment: CDR1 LNHDA and CDR2 SQIVND (reference sequence). V lost 2 bases and J 2 bases, leaving 15 bases between the germline ends. The CDR3 loop spans 16 amino acids. CDR3 nucleotide sequence: TGTGCCAGTAGTATATCCCCCCGGGGGTTTAACACTGAAGCTTTCTTT. It yields the protein CASSISPRGFNTEAFF.

The CDR3 DNA reads TGTGCCAGCAGCGTAGCTGTGGCGGGGCCCACAGATACGCAGTATTTT. Protein: CASSVAVAGPTDTQYF. The rearrangement uses TRBV9 and TRBJ2-3; perhaps TRBD2 as D (6 bases). The CDR3 is 16 amino acids. Between the trimmed V and J ends, which lost 0 bases and 2 bases, there was a span of 13 bases. Germline values: CDR1 SGDLS, CDR2 YYNGEE.

The chain has TRBV7-9 and TRBJ2-5, with a possible D match to TRBD1 (7 bases). This CDR3 comprises 15 residues. Germline assignment: CDR1 SEHNR and CDR2 FQNEAQ (reference sequence). V gave up 2 bases and J gave up 6 bases, with 16 bases separating them. The CDR3 here is CASSLTQGGMKTQYF. The CDR3 coding sequence is TGTGCCAGCAGCTTAACCCAGGGGGGCATGAAGACCCAGTACTTC.

This clone was recorded only once. V and J are TRBV10-3 and TRBJ2-5, with TRBD2 matching 12 bases. CDR1 and CDR2 (germline): ENHRY, SYGVKD. The CDR3 is made up of 20 amino acids. The junction had 14 bases not matched to a gene; V was cut back by 0 bases and J by 3 bases. CDR3 amino acids: CAISESGGPSGRAVEETQYF. The DNA of the CDR3 is TGTGCCATCAGTGAGTCGGGTGGGCCTAGCGGGAGGGCCGTTGAAGAGACCCAGTACTTC.

J is TRBJ2-7 and V is TRBV6-5; 8 bases align to TRBD1. CDR1 MNHEY and CDR2 SVGAGI come from the germline V gene. The CDR3 contains 13 residues. The CDR3 reads CATAGGGIFEQYF. For the CDR3, the DNA is TGTGCTACTGCAGGGGGCGGTATCTTCGAGCAGTACTTC.

This rearrangement joins TRBV7-9 to TRBJ1-1; possible D gene TRBD1, 5 bases. Trimming took off 3 bases at V and 7 bases at J, with 12 bases between the two ends. Germline V CDR1 and CDR2: SEHNR, FQNEAQ (reference sequence). The CDR3 contains 13 residues. CDR3 DNA sequence: TGTGCCAGCAGCTTCCGAGGGGAGGGTGAAGCTTTCTTT. Translation: CASSFRGEGEAFF.

The chain links TRBV7-9 to TRBJ2-2; no definite D call. The V end was cut by 5 bases, the J end by 5 bases, with 6 bases between. CDR1 and CDR2 (germline): SEHNR, FQNEAQ (reference sequence). The CDR3 is made up of 12 amino acids. CDR3 region: CASSPRTGELFF. The CDR3 DNA reads as TGTGCCAGCAGCCCCCGGACCGGGGAGCTGTTTTTT.

The chain has TRBV27 and TRBJ1-1, with 8 bases that match TRBD1. V shed 3 bases and J 6 bases; nucleotides not matched to a gene: 9. The CDR3 is made up of 15 amino acids. Germline lookup yields CDR1 MNHEY and CDR2 SMNVEV (reference sequence). The CDR3 nucleotides read TGTGCCAGCAGTTTCCTTTGGACAGGGCGGGCTGAAGCTTTCTTT. Translation gives CASSFLWTGRAEAFF.